These T cell receptor beta chains were read from a single sample in a study of shared clonotypes between healthy human individuals. Only in-frame clones appear in the TCRdb table, and some are missing; sequencing was by immunoSEQ multiplex PCR. The sample shows about 1 million clones, 65% to 75% of them seen only once. Sequencing was carried out using memory CD4+ T cells sorted from blood. The receptors shown here come from a young man in good health. Both conserved end residues are part of each CDR3. D genes are given only for firm matches. Clone size is shown for a subset of rows, as once, few, many or a class of expanded clone.

clone_size j_call d_call v_call cdr3_aa cdr3_nt
. TRBJ2-1 TRBD2 TRBV7-6 CASSLGPGGSYNEQFF TGTGCCAGCAGCTTGGGGCCGGGAGGTTCCTACAATGAGCAGTTCTTC
. TRBJ1-6 . TRBV5-1 CASSLVAQTLHF TGCGCCAGCAGCTTGGTGGCTCAAACCCTCCACTTT
. TRBJ2-7 TRBD2 TRBV25-1 CASMAAGRAEQYF TGTGCCAGCATGGCCGCGGGGAGGGCCGAGCAGTACTTC
few TRBJ1-1 . TRBV11-2 CASSPQGRAFF TGTGCCAGCAGCCCCCAGGGGAGAGCTTTCTTT
. TRBJ1-4 . TRBV5-6 CASSFGLHLDEKLFF TGTGCCAGCAGCTTCGGGCTACACTTGGATGAAAAACTGTTTTTT
. TRBJ1-2 . TRBV6-1 CASQLSLYGYTF TGTGCCAGCCAACTGTCGTTGTATGGCTACACCTTC
. TRBJ1-1 . TRBV28 CASGTAGGFTEAFF TGTGCCAGCGGTACGGCGGGGGGTTTTACTGAAGCTTTCTTT
. TRBJ2-1 . TRBV5-1 CASSSRGASRDNEQFF TGCGCCAGCAGCTCAAGGGGGGCTAGCCGGGACAATGAGCAGTTCTTC
. TRBJ1-4 . TRBV19 CASSAPGGPKLFF TGTGCCAGTAGCGCTCCGGGAGGTCCAAAACTGTTTTTT
. TRBJ1-2 . TRBV6-5 CASSWTAPPNYGYTF TGTGCCAGCAGCTGGACAGCCCCCCCGAACTATGGCTACACCTTC
few TRBJ2-3 . TRBV7-2 CASSSYQGSRDTQYF TGTGCCAGCAGCTCCTACCAGGGGAGTCGAGATACGCAGTATTTT
. TRBJ1-2 . TRBV5-1 CASSLETDTANYGYTF TGCGCCAGCAGCTTGGAAACAGACACAGCTAACTATGGCTACACCTTC
. TRBJ2-3 . TRBV10-2 CASSESWTYTQYF TGCGCCAGCAGTGAGTCGTGGACATATACGCAGTATTTT
. TRBJ2-7 . TRBV5-1 CASSPGETYLTYEQYF TGCGCCAGCAGCCCCGGTGAGACCTACCTTACCTACGAGCAGTACTTC
. TRBJ2-3 . TRBV5-1 CASSLGGDLGTDTQYF TGCGCCAGCAGCTTGGGAGGAGATCTAGGGACAGATACGCAGTATTTT
once TRBJ2-3 TRBD2 TRBV2 CASLREVTDTQYF TGTGCCAGCCTGCGGGAGGTAACAGATACGCAGTATTTT
. TRBJ2-5 TRBD2 TRBV30 CAWSVGSGVETQYF TGTGCCTGGAGTGTAGGTAGCGGGGTGGAGACCCAGTACTTC
. TRBJ2-2 . TRBV11-3 CASSTGLSTGELFF TGTGCCAGCAGCACGGGGCTGAGCACCGGGGAGCTGTTTTTT
. TRBJ2-3 . TRBV4-1 CASSRGESTDTQYF TGCGCCAGCAGCCGTGGAGAGAGCACAGATACGCAGTATTTT
few TRBJ1-1 . TRBV2 CAAARAVEAFF TGTGCCGCCGCGCGGGCTGTTGAAGCTTTCTTT
. TRBJ2-7 . TRBV10-3 CAISESYTYEQYF TGTGCCATCAGTGAGTCGTATACCTACGAGCAGTACTTC
. TRBJ2-7 . TRBV6-1 CATRTGTGSYEQYF TGTGCCACAAGAACCGGGACTGGCTCCTACGAGCAGTACTTC
. TRBJ2-4 . TRBV5-5 CASSLAGAGNIQYF TGTGCCAGCAGCTTGGCAGGGGCCGGGAACATTCAGTACTTC
. TRBJ1-1 . TRBV5-4 CASSARTQNTEAFF TGTGCCAGCAGCGCAAGGACCCAGAACACTGAAGCTTTCTTT
. TRBJ2-1 TRBD2 TRBV6-6 CASSEVLAENEQFF TGTGCCAGCAGCGAAGTACTAGCGGAAAATGAGCAGTTCTTC
. TRBJ2-1 . TRBV5-6 CASSLTPDLIGRQFF TGTGCCAGCAGCTTGACCCCGGACCTAATCGGTAGGCAGTTCTTC
once TRBJ2-5 . TRBV7-2 CASSSVGGETQYF TGTGCCAGCAGCTCGGTCGGAGGCGAGACCCAGTACTTC